A selection of T cell receptor beta chains follows, all from one sample in a study of T cell responses to AZD1222 COVID-19 vaccine. Sequencing was performed with immunoSEQ multiplex PCR; in TCRdb, only in-frame clones are kept and a portion is missing. The sample has about 100,000 clones; about 95% are singletons. Source: peripheral blood, taken on day 0 of AZD1222 vaccination. The receptor source for this set is an adult in good health. The CDR3 runs from the conserved cysteine through the conserved F or W. The D gene is left open where the match is weak. Expanded clones are given a class, and other clones once, few, many or no size at all.

abundance: .
j_gene: TRBJ1-1
d_gene: TRBD1
v_gene: TRBV7-2
CDR3nt: TGTGCCAGCAGCTCAACAGGGGTAAACACTGAAGCTTTCTTT
CDR3aa: CASSSTGVNTEAFF

abundance: .
j_gene: TRBJ1-5
d_gene: .
v_gene: TRBV5-1
CDR3nt: TGCGCCAGCTTGCCGTACGGGGAGGCTCCCTCGAAGAGTTATCAGCCCCAGCATTTT
CDR3aa: CASLPYGEAPSKSYQPQHF

abundance: .
j_gene: TRBJ2-3
d_gene: TRBD1
v_gene: TRBV6-4
CDR3nt: TGTGCCAGCAGTGACTCTACAGGGGCAGATACGCAGTATTTT
CDR3aa: CASSDSTGADTQYF

abundance: .
j_gene: TRBJ2-7
d_gene: .
v_gene: TRBV6-5
CDR3nt: TGTGCCAGCAGTTACCGCCCTGCCTCCTACGAGCAGTACTTC
CDR3aa: CASSYRPASYEQYF

abundance: .
j_gene: TRBJ1-3
d_gene: .
v_gene: TRBV4-3
CDR3nt: TGCGCCAGCAGCCAAGATCAGCGACAGGTGTCTGGAAACACCATATATTTT
CDR3aa: CASSQDQRQVSGNTIYF

abundance: .
j_gene: TRBJ1-5
d_gene: TRBD1
v_gene: TRBV10-3
CDR3nt: TGTGCCAGTACCGGGACAGGGGATCAGCCCCAGCATTTT
CDR3aa: CASTGTGDQPQHF

abundance: once
j_gene: TRBJ1-1
d_gene: .
v_gene: TRBV13
CDR3nt: TGTGCCAGCAGCTTAGGCAAGGGGAACACTGAAGCTTTCTTT
CDR3aa: CASSLGKGNTEAFF

abundance: .
j_gene: TRBJ2-2
d_gene: .
v_gene: TRBV29-1
CDR3nt: TGCAGCGTTGGGCACCCCAACACCGGGGAGCTGTTTTTT
CDR3aa: CSVGHPNTGELFF

abundance: .
j_gene: TRBJ1-4
d_gene: TRBD1
v_gene: TRBV7-6
CDR3nt: TGTGCCAGCACCCCCGACACGGAGGGACAGGAGGAAAAACTGTTTTTT
CDR3aa: CASTPDTEGQEEKLFF

abundance: .
j_gene: TRBJ1-6
d_gene: .
v_gene: TRBV7-8
CDR3nt: TGTGCCAGCAGTTGGGCGGATTCACCCCTCCACTTT
CDR3aa: CASSWADSPLHF

abundance: .
j_gene: TRBJ1-2
d_gene: .
v_gene: TRBV5-1
CDR3nt: TGCGCCAGCAGCTTAGGGTCCTGGGGGAGAAGTGGCTACACCTTC
CDR3aa: CASSLGSWGRSGYTF

abundance: few
j_gene: TRBJ2-7
d_gene: .
v_gene: TRBV25-1
CDR3nt: TGTGCCAGCAGTGAATTAACTGGTCCGGGTTCCGAGCAGTACTTC
CDR3aa: CASSELTGPGSEQYF

abundance: .
j_gene: TRBJ2-7
d_gene: .
v_gene: TRBV2
CDR3nt: TGTGCCAGCAGTGATTTACTAGCAGGGACCTACGAGCAGTACTTC
CDR3aa: CASSDLLAGTYEQYF

abundance: .
j_gene: TRBJ1-2
d_gene: TRBD1
v_gene: TRBV3-1/TRBV3-2
CDR3nt: TGTGCCAGCAGCCGGTACAGGGGTTCGGGCTATGGCTACACCTTC
CDR3aa: CASSRYRGSGYGYTF

abundance: .
j_gene: TRBJ1-1
d_gene: TRBD1
v_gene: TRBV7-6
CDR3nt: TGTGCCAGCAGCCCGACAGGGATGAACACTGAAGCTTTCTTT
CDR3aa: CASSPTGMNTEAFF

abundance: .
j_gene: TRBJ2-2
d_gene: .
v_gene: TRBV21-1
CDR3nt: TGTGCCAGCAGCAAAGGACCGGGATATCATCCCGCCGGGGAGCTGTTTTTT
CDR3aa: CASSKGPGYHPAGELFF

abundance: .
j_gene: TRBJ1-6
d_gene: .
v_gene: TRBV19
CDR3nt: TGTGCCAGTAGTGCACAGGGAGGGTATAATTCACCCCTCCACTTT
CDR3aa: CASSAQGGYNSPLHF

abundance: once
j_gene: TRBJ2-7
d_gene: TRBD1
v_gene: TRBV4-1
CDR3nt: TGCGCCAGCAGCAAAGGACAGGCTTCCTCCTACGAGCAGTACTTC
CDR3aa: CASSKGQASSYEQYF

abundance: .
j_gene: TRBJ1-2
d_gene: TRBD1
v_gene: TRBV5-4
CDR3nt: TGTGCCAGCAGCTTTTCATCGACAGGGAACTATGGCTACACCTTC
CDR3aa: CASSFSSTGNYGYTF

abundance: .
j_gene: TRBJ1-2
d_gene: TRBD1
v_gene: TRBV2
CDR3nt: TGTGCCAGCAGTGAATCCCCGTTTCGCAGGGGGAGGGGGTATGGCTACACCTTC
CDR3aa: CASSESPFRRGRGYGYTF

abundance: .
j_gene: TRBJ2-1
d_gene: TRBD1
v_gene: TRBV12-5
CDR3nt: TGTGCTAGTGGCCACAGGACAGGGAGCTACAATGAGCAGTTCTTC
CDR3aa: CASGHRTGSYNEQFF

abundance: .
j_gene: TRBJ2-2
d_gene: .
v_gene: TRBV2
CDR3nt: TGTGCCAGCATTGTACAGGGAGCCGGGGAGCTGTTTTTT
CDR3aa: CASIVQGAGELFF

abundance: .
j_gene: TRBJ2-5
d_gene: .
v_gene: TRBV6-5
CDR3nt: TGTGCCAGCGGCGTTCAAGAGACCCAGTACTTC
CDR3aa: CASGVQETQYF

abundance: .
j_gene: TRBJ1-6
d_gene: TRBD1
v_gene: TRBV25-1
CDR3nt: TGTGCCAGCAGTGATTACAGGGGAATTAATTCACCCCTCCACTTT
CDR3aa: CASSDYRGINSPLHF

abundance: .
j_gene: TRBJ1-2
d_gene: .
v_gene: TRBV29-1
CDR3nt: TGCAGCGTTGATTATCGGGGGGCGGAGGGCTACACCTTC
CDR3aa: CSVDYRGAEGYTF

abundance: .
j_gene: TRBJ1-3
d_gene: .
v_gene: TRBV11-2
CDR3nt: TGTGCCAGCAGCTTAGTGGGCCCCTCCTCTGGAAACACCATATATTTT
CDR3aa: CASSLVGPSSGNTIYF

abundance: .
j_gene: TRBJ1-5
d_gene: .
v_gene: TRBV27
CDR3nt: TGTGCCAGCAGACCGGGACACCCTTTGGGCAATCAGCCCCAGCATTTT
CDR3aa: CASRPGHPLGNQPQHF

abundance: .
j_gene: TRBJ2-7
d_gene: TRBD2
v_gene: TRBV6-5
CDR3nt: TGTGCCAGCAGCCTAGCGGGTGTCTACGAGCAGTACTTC
CDR3aa: CASSLAGVYEQYF

abundance: .
j_gene: TRBJ1-4
d_gene: TRBD1
v_gene: TRBV2
CDR3nt: TGTGCCAGCAGTGACGGGACAGTGACTAATGAAAAACTGTTTTTT
CDR3aa: CASSDGTVTNEKLFF

abundance: .
j_gene: TRBJ2-3
d_gene: .
v_gene: TRBV7-3
CDR3nt: TGTGCCAGCAGCTTAGCATACACCGGATTCAGCACAGATACGCAGTATTTT
CDR3aa: CASSLAYTGFSTDTQYF

abundance: .
j_gene: TRBJ1-5
d_gene: .
v_gene: TRBV19
CDR3nt: TGTGCCAGTAGTATTTGGGAGCTACCGAATCAGCCCCAGCATTTT
CDR3aa: CASSIWELPNQPQHF

abundance: .
j_gene: TRBJ2-1
d_gene: .
v_gene: TRBV27
CDR3nt: TGTGCCAGCAGTTTCCAGGGGAGTGAGCAGTTCTTC
CDR3aa: CASSFQGSEQFF

abundance: .
j_gene: TRBJ1-5
d_gene: TRBD1
v_gene: TRBV28
CDR3nt: TGTGCCAGCAGTTCGACAGGGGTCCAGCCCCAGCATTTT
CDR3aa: CASSSTGVQPQHF

abundance: .
j_gene: TRBJ1-3
d_gene: TRBD1
v_gene: TRBV11-2
CDR3nt: TGTGCCAGCACCTTACGAACAGCGACAGGGACGGGGGACACCATATATTTT
CDR3aa: CASTLRTATGTGDTIYF

abundance: .
j_gene: TRBJ2-7
d_gene: TRBD2
v_gene: TRBV9
CDR3nt: TGTGCCAGCAGCCCCGGGGGGGACCTCCGTGGTTACGAGCAGTACTTC
CDR3aa: CASSPGGDLRGYEQYF

abundance: .
j_gene: TRBJ1-5
d_gene: .
v_gene: TRBV21-1
CDR3nt: TGTGCCAGCAGCAAAGGATTTCGACGGTTTATGTTTATTCGGCCCCAGCATTTT
CDR3aa: CASSKGFRRFMFIRPQHF

abundance: .
j_gene: TRBJ2-1
d_gene: .
v_gene: TRBV24-1
CDR3nt: TGTGCCACCAGTGATTTGAGCGGAAATGAGCAGTTCTTC
CDR3aa: CATSDLSGNEQFF

abundance: once
j_gene: TRBJ1-1
d_gene: .
v_gene: TRBV19
CDR3nt: TGTGCCAGTAGGGGGGTCGAAGCTTTCTTT
CDR3aa: CASRGVEAFF

abundance: .
j_gene: TRBJ2-7
d_gene: .
v_gene: TRBV28
CDR3nt: TGTGCCAGCAGTTCTCCCCTGGGTGGGGGCGTCTCCTACGAGCAGTACTTC
CDR3aa: CASSSPLGGGVSYEQYF

abundance: .
j_gene: TRBJ2-1
d_gene: .
v_gene: TRBV3-1/TRBV3-2
CDR3nt: TGTGCCAGCAGCCAAGTGGGTTCCACCTCCTACAATGAGCAGTTCTTC
CDR3aa: CASSQVGSTSYNEQFF

abundance: .
j_gene: TRBJ2-6
d_gene: TRBD1
v_gene: TRBV12-5
CDR3nt: TGTGCTAGTGGTTTCGACAGGGCTGGGGCCAACGTCCTGACTTTC
CDR3aa: CASGFDRAGANVLTF

abundance: few
j_gene: TRBJ1-1
d_gene: .
v_gene: TRBV2
CDR3nt: TGTGCCAGCAGTGATAATTGGGGGACTGAAGCTTTCTTT
CDR3aa: CASSDNWGTEAFF

abundance: .
j_gene: TRBJ1-5
d_gene: .
v_gene: TRBV7-9
CDR3nt: TGTGCCAGCAGCTCCTACAGGGATCAGCCCCAGCATTTT
CDR3aa: CASSSYRDQPQHF

abundance: .
j_gene: TRBJ1-1
d_gene: .
v_gene: TRBV6-2/TRBV6-3
CDR3nt: TGTGCCAGCAGTTTGTTTGGGCAGGCAGGCGCTTTGAACACTGAAGCTTTCTTT
CDR3aa: CASSLFGQAGALNTEAFF

abundance: .
j_gene: TRBJ1-2
d_gene: .
v_gene: TRBV7-9
CDR3nt: TGTGCCAGCAGCCGGTTTGAGAGGAACTATGGCTACACCTTC
CDR3aa: CASSRFERNYGYTF

abundance: .
j_gene: TRBJ1-5
d_gene: .
v_gene: TRBV6-5
CDR3nt: TGTGCCAGCAGTTACGCGATGGGGGGGAATCAGCCCCAGCATTTT
CDR3aa: CASSYAMGGNQPQHF

abundance: few
j_gene: TRBJ1-1
d_gene: .
v_gene: TRBV28
CDR3nt: TGTGCCAGCAGTCCTACATGGGGCACGAGTAACACTGAAGCTTTCTTT
CDR3aa: CASSPTWGTSNTEAFF

abundance: .
j_gene: TRBJ1-2
d_gene: .
v_gene: TRBV6-6
CDR3nt: TGTGCCAGCAGTTACGGGCAGTTAGATGGCTACACCTTC
CDR3aa: CASSYGQLDGYTF